The 5 T cell receptor beta chains reported below all come from one sample, sequenced in a study of blood T cell repertoires in COVID-19. Here immunoSEQ multiplex PCR was the method, and the copy in TCRdb shows in-frame clones only, minus some. The table includes 130,000 or so clones, roughly four fifths detected once. The material sequenced was peripheral blood. The source of these receptors is a human donor in a cohort sampled during active COVID-19.

This clone occurred a few times. The rearrangement links TRBV7-9 to TRBJ1-6; 9 positions agree with TRBD1. The germline V gene encodes CDR1 SEHNR and CDR2 FQNEAQ (reference sequence). The CDR3 runs to 16 residues. With 5 bases clipped from V and 7 bases from J, the junction kept 9 bases outside the gene matches. This chain's CDR3 is CASSAPPGTGNSPLHF. The CDR3 DNA reads as TGTGCCAGCAGCGCGCCACCCGGGACAGGGAATTCACCCCTCCACTTT.

This clone turned up a few times. The gene calls are TRBV12-3 or TRBV12-4 and TRBJ1-1, with TRBD1 matching over 9 bases. This CDR3 spans 12 amino acids. Unmatched junction bases numbered 4, after V lost 8 bases and J lost 6 bases. CDR3 nucleotides: TGTGCCAGCTGGGGACAGGGTTCTGAAGCTTTCTTT. Amino acids: CASWGQGSEAFF.

The rearrangement joins TRBV6-1 to TRBJ2-7; 16 nucleotides match TRBD2. Germline V gene sequence: CDR1 MNHNS, CDR2 SASEGT. V lost 4 bases and J lost 0; bases outside the gene matches: 3. This CDR3 region has 17 residues. CDR3 DNA sequence: TGTGCCAGCAGTGCGGGACTAGCGGGGGGGAGCTCCTACGAGCAGTACTTC. This codes for CASSAGLAGGSSYEQYF.

The gene calls are TRBV18 and TRBJ2-7; the D is unclear. The CDR3 loop spans 13 amino acids. V was clipped by 3 bases and J by 3 bases, with 9 bases between them. Germline CDR1 reads KGHSH; CDR2 reads LQKENI. The CDR3 is CASSPRRSYEQYF. The DNA of the CDR3 is TGTGCCAGCTCACCCCGGCGGAGCTACGAGCAGTACTTC. The whole variable domain, filled in from reference TRBV18 and TRBJ2-7, reads NAGVMQNPRHLVRRRGQEARLRCSPMKGHSHVYWYRQLPEEGLKFMVYLQKENIIDESGMPKERFSAEFPKEGPSILRIQQVVRGDSAAYFCASSPRRSYEQYFGPGTRLTVT.

V and J are TRBV3-1 (or the pseudogene TRBV3-2) and TRBJ1-6; TRBD1 aligns across 7 bases. Germline loops: CDR1 LGHDT, CDR2 YNNKEL (reference sequence). V shed 1 base, J shed 7 bases, and the junction held 1 base outside the gene matches. The CDR3 length is 14 residues. The CDR3 sequence is CASSQVQGNSPLHF. The CDR3, as DNA: TGTGCCAGCAGCCAAGTACAGGGGAATTCACCCCTCCACTTT.